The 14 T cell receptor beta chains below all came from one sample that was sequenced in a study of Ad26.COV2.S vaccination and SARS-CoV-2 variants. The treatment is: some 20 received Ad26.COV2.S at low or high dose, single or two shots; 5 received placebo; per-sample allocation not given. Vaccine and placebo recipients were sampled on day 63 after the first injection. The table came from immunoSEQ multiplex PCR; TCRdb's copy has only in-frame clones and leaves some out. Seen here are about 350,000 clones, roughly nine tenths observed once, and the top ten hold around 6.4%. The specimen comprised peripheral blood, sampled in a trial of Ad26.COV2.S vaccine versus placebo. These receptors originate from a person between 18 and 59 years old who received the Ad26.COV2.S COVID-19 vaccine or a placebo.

The CDR3 protein is CASSELNTEAFF. The CDR3 coding sequence is TGTGCCAGTAGTGAGTTGAACACTGAAGCTTTCTTT. J is TRBJ1-1 and V is TRBV19; D unclear. In germline, CDR1 is LNHDA, CDR2 SQIVND (reference sequence). The CDR3 runs 12 residues. Trimming removed 5 bases from V and 0 bases from J, with 4 bases in between.

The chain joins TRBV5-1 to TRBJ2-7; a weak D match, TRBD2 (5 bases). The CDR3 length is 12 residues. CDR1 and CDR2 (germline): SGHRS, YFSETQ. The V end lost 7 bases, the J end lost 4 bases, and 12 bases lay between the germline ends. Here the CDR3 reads CASSARGYEQYF. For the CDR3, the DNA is TGCGCCAGCTCGGCCCGGGGTTACGAGCAGTACTTC.

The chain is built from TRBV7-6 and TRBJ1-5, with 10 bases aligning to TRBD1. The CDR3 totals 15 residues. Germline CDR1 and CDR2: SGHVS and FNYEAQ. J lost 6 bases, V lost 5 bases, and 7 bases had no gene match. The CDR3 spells CASSPDRGRGQPQHF. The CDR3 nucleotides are TGTGCCAGCAGCCCAGACAGGGGGCGCGGTCAGCCCCAGCATTTT.

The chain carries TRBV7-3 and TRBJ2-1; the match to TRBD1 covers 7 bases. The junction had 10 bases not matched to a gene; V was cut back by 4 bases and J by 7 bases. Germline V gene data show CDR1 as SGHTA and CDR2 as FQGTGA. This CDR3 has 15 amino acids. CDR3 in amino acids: CASSSTGDIYNEQFF. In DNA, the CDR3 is TGTGCCAGCAGCTCCACAGGGGACATTTATAATGAGCAGTTCTTC.

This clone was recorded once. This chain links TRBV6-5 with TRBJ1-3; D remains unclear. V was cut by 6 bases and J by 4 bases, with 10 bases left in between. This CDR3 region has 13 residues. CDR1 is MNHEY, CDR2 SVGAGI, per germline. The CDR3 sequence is CASRPDVGNTIYF. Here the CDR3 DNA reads TGTGCCAGCAGGCCAGACGTCGGAAACACCATATATTTT.

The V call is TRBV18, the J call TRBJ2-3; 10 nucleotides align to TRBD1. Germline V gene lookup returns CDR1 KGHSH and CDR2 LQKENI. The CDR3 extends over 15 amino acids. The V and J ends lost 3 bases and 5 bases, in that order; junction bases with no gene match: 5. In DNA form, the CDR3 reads TGTGCCAGCTCACCCCGGACAGGGGGTCAAGATACGCAGTATTTT. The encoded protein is CASSPRTGGQDTQYF.

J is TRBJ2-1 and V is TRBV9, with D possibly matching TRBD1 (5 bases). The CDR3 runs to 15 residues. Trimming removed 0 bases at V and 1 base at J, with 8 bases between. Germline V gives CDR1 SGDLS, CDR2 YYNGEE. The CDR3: CASSVEGLSYNEQFF. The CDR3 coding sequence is TGTGCCAGCAGCGTAGAGGGGTTATCCTACAATGAGCAGTTCTTC.

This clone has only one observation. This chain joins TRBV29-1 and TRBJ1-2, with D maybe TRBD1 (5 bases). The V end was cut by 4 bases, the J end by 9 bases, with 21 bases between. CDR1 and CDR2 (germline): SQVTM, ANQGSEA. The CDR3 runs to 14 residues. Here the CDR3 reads CSVVSVQGRESYTF. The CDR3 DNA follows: TGCAGCGTTGTCAGTGTTCAGGGAAGGGAAAGCTACACCTTC.

The CDR3 DNA reads TGTGCCAGCAGCCAAGATGCGGAGGGTGCGGGCTACACCTTC. Translated, it gives CASSQDAEGAGYTF. This chain uses TRBV3-1 (or the pseudogene TRBV3-2) with TRBJ1-2; D ambiguous. Germline CDR1 LGHDT, CDR2 YNNKEL (reference sequence). V dropped 0 bases and J dropped 8 bases, with 13 bases sitting between them. The CDR3 runs to 14 residues.

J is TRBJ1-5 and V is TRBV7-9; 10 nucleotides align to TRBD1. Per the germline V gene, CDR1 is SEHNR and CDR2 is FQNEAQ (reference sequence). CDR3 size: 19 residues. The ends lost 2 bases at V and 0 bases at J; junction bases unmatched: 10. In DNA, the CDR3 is TGTGCCAGCAGCTTATTTATGGGACAGGGGTCAAATAGCAATCAGCCCCAGCATTTT. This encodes CASSLFMGQGSNSNQPQHF.

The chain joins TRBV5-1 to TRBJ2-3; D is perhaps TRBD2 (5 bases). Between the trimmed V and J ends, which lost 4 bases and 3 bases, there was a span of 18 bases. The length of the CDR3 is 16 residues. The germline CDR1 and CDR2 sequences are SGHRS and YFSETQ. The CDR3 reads CASSSLGGPGTDTQYF. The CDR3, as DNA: TGCGCCAGCAGCAGCCTTGGAGGTCCTGGGACAGATACGCAGTATTTT.

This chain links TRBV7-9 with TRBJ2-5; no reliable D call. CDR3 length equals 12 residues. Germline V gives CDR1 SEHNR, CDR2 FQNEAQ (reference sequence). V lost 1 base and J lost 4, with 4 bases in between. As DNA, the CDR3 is TGTGCCAGCAGCTTAGTTCGAGAGACCCAGTACTTC. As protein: CASSLVRETQYF.

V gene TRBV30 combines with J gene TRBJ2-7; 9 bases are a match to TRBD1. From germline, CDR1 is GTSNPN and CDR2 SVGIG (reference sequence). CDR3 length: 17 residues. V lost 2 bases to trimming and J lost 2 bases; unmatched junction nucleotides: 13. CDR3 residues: CAWSSTGRDRAPYEQYF. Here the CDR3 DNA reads TGTGCCTGGAGTTCCACTGGGAGGGACAGGGCTCCCTACGAGCAGTACTTC.

The CDR3 DNA sequence: TGTGCCAGCAGTTTACGAGGCCCCAGGCCATATAGTGAGCAGTTCTTC. It encodes CASSLRGPRPYSEQFF. This chain uses TRBV27 with TRBJ2-1; D is unclear. CDR3 length: 16 residues. Trimming cost V 2 bases and J 9 bases, with 20 bases left between them. The germline gives CDR1 MNHEY, CDR2 SMNVEV (reference sequence).